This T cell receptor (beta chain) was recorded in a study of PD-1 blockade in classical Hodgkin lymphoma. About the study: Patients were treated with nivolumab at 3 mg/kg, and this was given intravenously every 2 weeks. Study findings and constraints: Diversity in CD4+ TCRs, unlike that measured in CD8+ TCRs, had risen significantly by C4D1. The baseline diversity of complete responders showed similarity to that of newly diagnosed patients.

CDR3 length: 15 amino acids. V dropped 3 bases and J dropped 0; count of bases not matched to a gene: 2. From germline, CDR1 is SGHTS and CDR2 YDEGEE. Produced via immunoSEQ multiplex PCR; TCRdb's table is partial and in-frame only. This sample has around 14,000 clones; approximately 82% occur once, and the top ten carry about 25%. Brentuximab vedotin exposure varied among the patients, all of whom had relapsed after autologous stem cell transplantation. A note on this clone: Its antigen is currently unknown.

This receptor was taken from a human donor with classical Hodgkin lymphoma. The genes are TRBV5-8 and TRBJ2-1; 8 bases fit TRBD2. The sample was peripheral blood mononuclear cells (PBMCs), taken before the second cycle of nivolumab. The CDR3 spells CASSSSGYSYNEQFF. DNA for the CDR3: TGTGCCAGCAGCTCTAGCGGGTACTCCTACAATGAGCAGTTCTTC.